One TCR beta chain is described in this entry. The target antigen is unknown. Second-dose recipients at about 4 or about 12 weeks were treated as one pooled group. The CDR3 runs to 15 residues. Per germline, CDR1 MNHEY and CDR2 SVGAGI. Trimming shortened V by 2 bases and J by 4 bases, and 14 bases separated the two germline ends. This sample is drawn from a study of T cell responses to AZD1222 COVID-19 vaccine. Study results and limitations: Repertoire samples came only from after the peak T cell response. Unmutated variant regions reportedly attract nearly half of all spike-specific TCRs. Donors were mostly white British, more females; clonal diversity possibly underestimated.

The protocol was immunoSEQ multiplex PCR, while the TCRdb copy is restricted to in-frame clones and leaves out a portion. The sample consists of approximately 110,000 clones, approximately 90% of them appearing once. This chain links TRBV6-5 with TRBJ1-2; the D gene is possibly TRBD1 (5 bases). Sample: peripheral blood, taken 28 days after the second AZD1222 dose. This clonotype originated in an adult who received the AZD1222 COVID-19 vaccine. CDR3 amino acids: CASSYRGSGFYGYTF. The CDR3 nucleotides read TGTGCCAGCAGTTACAGGGGTTCCGGGTTCTATGGCTACACCTTC.